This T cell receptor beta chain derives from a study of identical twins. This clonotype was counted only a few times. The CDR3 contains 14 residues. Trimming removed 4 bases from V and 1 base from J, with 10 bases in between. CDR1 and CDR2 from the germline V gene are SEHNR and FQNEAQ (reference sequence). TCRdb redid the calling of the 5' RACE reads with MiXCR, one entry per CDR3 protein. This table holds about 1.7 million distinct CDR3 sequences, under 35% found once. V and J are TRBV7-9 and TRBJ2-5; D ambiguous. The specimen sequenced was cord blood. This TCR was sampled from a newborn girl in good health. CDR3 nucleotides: TGTGCCAGCAGCTCCCCTAGTATCCAAGAGACCCAGTACTTC. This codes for CASSSPSIQETQYF. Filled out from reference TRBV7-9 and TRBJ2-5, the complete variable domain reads DTGVSQNPRHKITKRGQNVTFRCDPISEHNRLYWYRQTLGQGPEFLTYFQNEAQLEKSRLLSDRFSAERPKGSFSTLEIQRTEQGDSAMYLCASSSPSIQETQYFGPGTRLLVL.